The 26 T cell receptor beta chains below all came from one sample that was sequenced in a study of cytomegalovirus exposure and HLA in healthy donors. The PCR used 60 Vbeta and 13 Jbeta primers. The table came from immunoSEQ multiplex PCR; TCRdb's copy has only in-frame clones and leaves some out. The table has about 180,000 clones, roughly 75% seen once; the top ten hold 5.7%. The sequenced sample was PBMCs. The receptors here all came from a man aged 35 to 55 in good health and CMV-seronegative.

V usage is TRBV5-1 and J usage is TRBJ2-7; D perhaps matches TRBD1 (5 bases). Trimming stripped 7 bases from V and 3 bases from J, with 11 bases between. Germline V gene sequence: CDR1 SGHRS, CDR2 YFSETQ. The CDR3 runs to 12 residues. In nucleotides, the CDR3 is TGCGCCAGCTCTCAGACAGACTACGAGCAGTACTTC. This translates into CASSQTDYEQYF.

The chain couples TRBV15 to TRBJ1-1; D gene ambiguous. Germline V lookup: CDR1 LNHNV, CDR2 YYDKDF (reference sequence). The CDR3 is made up of 15 amino acids. V was shortened by 5 bases and J by 5 bases, with 18 bases between the two germline ends. For the CDR3, the DNA is TGTGCCACCAGCCTCTTGGGGAGATCGGGGACTGAAGCTTTCTTT. Translated, it gives CATSLLGRSGTEAFF.

The chain has TRBV6-5 and TRBJ1-5; TRBD1 agrees at 8 bases. CDR1 and CDR2 from the germline V gene are MNHEY and SVGAGI. This CDR3 has 16 residues. Trimming removed 2 bases from V and 3 bases from J; junction bases left unmatched: 6. For the CDR3, the DNA is TGTGCCAGCAGTTACCGTTGGACAGGGTTCAATCAGCCCCAGCATTTT. Protein sequence: CASSYRWTGFNQPQHF.

This sequence joins TRBV7-6 and TRBJ2-1, with 11 bases identical to TRBD2. V was pared by 5 bases and J by 0 bases, with 9 bases of the junction left unmatched. The CDR3 sequence is 18 residues long. The V gene's germline CDR1 is SGHVS and CDR2 FNYEAQ. CDR3 nucleotides: TGTGCCAGCAGCCCCACGGCTAGCGGGGGGAGCTCCTACAATGAGCAGTTCTTC. It encodes CASSPTASGGSSYNEQFF.

The V and J genes are TRBV18 and TRBJ1-2; TRBD1 agrees at 10 bases. Losses at the gene ends were 2 bases for V and 5 bases for J; bases not matched to a gene: 2. Germline V gene data show CDR1 as KGHSH and CDR2 as LQKENI. The CDR3 is made up of 14 amino acids. CDR3 region: CASSPSDRGYGYTF. The CDR3 nucleotides are TGTGCCAGCTCACCATCGGACAGGGGGTATGGCTACACCTTC.

In regard to this clone: Since no conserved phenylalanine or tryptophan closes the CDR3, a read error is the likely cause. The rearrangement joins TRBV4-1 to TRBJ1-3; TRBD1 agrees at 7 bases. This CDR3 region has 14 residues. The V and J ends lost 5 bases and 0 bases, in that order; junction bases with no gene match: 1. The germline V gene encodes CDR1 MGHRA and CDR2 YSYEKL. This CDR3 is CASSSGGSGNTIYL. The DNA of the CDR3 is TGCGCCAGCAGCTCAGGGGGCTCTGGAAACACCATATATCTT.

The chain carries TRBV6-1 and TRBJ2-2; D unclear. With 5 bases removed from V and 3 bases from J, the gap between germline ends came to 7 bases. Germline V gene lookup returns CDR1 MNHNS and CDR2 SASEGT. The CDR3 contains 13 residues. CDR3 in amino acids: CASSPIDTGELFF. The CDR3 coding sequence is TGTGCCAGCAGTCCCATAGACACCGGGGAGCTGTTTTTT.

The chain employs TRBV2 and TRBJ2-5; D perhaps matches TRBD2 (6 bases). CDR1 and CDR2 (germline): SNHLY, FYNNEI. The ends were cut back, 6 bases at V and 5 bases at J, with 19 bases in the middle. CDR3 length equals 15 residues. In nucleotides, the CDR3 is TGTGCCAGCAGCGAGAGACTAGTGCGGGTCGAGACCCAGTACTTC. Residues: CASSERLVRVETQYF.

The rearrangement uses TRBV5-1 and TRBJ2-2, with D unresolved. The CDR3 is made up of 16 amino acids. Germline assignment: CDR1 SGHRS and CDR2 YFSETQ. Trimming shortened V by 1 base and J by 4 bases, and 14 bases separated the two germline ends. CDR3 loop: CASSLRRGASTGELFF. CDR3 in DNA: TGCGCCAGCAGCTTGAGGCGCGGCGCAAGCACCGGGGAGCTGTTTTTT.

V and J are TRBV6-5 and TRBJ1-2; possibly TRBD1 for D (6 bases). The V gene lost 3 bases and the J gene lost 4 bases, with 15 bases spanning the gap. Germline values: CDR1 MNHEY, CDR2 SVGAGI. This CDR3 is built from 15 residues. The CDR3 loop reads CASSYRLDSLYGYTF. In nucleotides, the CDR3 is TGTGCCAGCAGTTATCGCTTGGACAGCCTCTATGGCTACACCTTC.

The chain recombines TRBV7-6 with TRBJ2-1; a weak D match, TRBD2 (6 bases). V lost 1 base and J 7 bases, leaving 11 bases between the germline ends. CDR3 size: 14 residues. Germline V lookup: CDR1 SGHVS, CDR2 FNYEAQ. CDR3 sequence (DNA): TGTGCCAGCAGCTTAGATGCAGGGAGGAATGAGCAGTTCTTC. Translated, it gives CASSLDAGRNEQFF.

The chain has TRBV6-1 and TRBJ2-7; perhaps TRBD2 as D (5 bases). This CDR3 has 14 amino acids. With 0 bases removed from V and 4 bases from J, the gap between germline ends came to 10 bases. Germline CDR1 and CDR2: MNHNS and SASEGT. CDR3: CASSEAEGRYEQYF. In DNA form, the CDR3 reads TGTGCCAGCAGTGAAGCTGAGGGCCGGTACGAGCAGTACTTC.

The V gene is TRBV9, the J gene TRBJ1-2; no firm D call. The length of the CDR3 is 14 residues. V lost 0 bases and J lost 3, with 9 bases in between. From germline, CDR1 is SGDLS and CDR2 YYNGEE. The CDR3 reads CASSVEGSDYGYTF. The CDR3 DNA is TGTGCCAGCAGCGTAGAAGGGAGTGACTATGGCTACACCTTC.

The chain joins TRBV5-1 to TRBJ2-1; D might be TRBD1 (5 bases). Germline CDR1 reads SGHRS; CDR2 reads YFSETQ. Trimming took off 4 bases at V and 0 bases at J, with 8 bases between the two ends. The CDR3 is 14 amino acids. This CDR3 reads CASSLDSSYNEQFF. The CDR3 DNA reads TGCGCCAGCAGCCTTGACAGCTCCTACAATGAGCAGTTCTTC.

This clone was counted once. The genes are TRBV5-6 and TRBJ1-6; 8 bases are shared with TRBD1. Unmatched junction bases numbered 9, after V lost 3 bases and J lost 10 bases. The germline V gene encodes CDR1 SGHDT and CDR2 YYEEEE. The CDR3 covers 15 residues. CDR3 DNA sequence: TGTGCCAGCAGCTCGGACAGGGTCCCTTGGTCACCCCTCCACTTT. Translation gives CASSSDRVPWSPLHF.

The rearrangement links TRBV5-4 to TRBJ2-2, with 10 bases lining up with TRBD2. Germline CDR1 and CDR2: SGHNT and YYREEE (reference sequence). This CDR3 spans 14 amino acids. V lost 5 bases to trimming and J lost 5 bases; unmatched junction nucleotides: 3. DNA for the CDR3: TGTGCCAGCAGACTAGCGGGGCCGACCGGGGAGCTGTTTTTT. Residues: CASRLAGPTGELFF.

This clone has only a few counts. Other DNA variants within this sample encode the same CDR3. The chain combines TRBV4-3 with TRBJ2-2, with 9 bases matching TRBD2. Germline trimming cut 1 base from V and 7 bases from J; bases unmatched to any gene: 10. Germline V gene sequence: CDR1 LGHNA, CDR2 YSLEER. The CDR3 has 17 amino acids. As DNA, the CDR3 is TGCGCCAGCAGCCAAGCTTCCAGCGGGGGGTTTAACGGGGAGCTGTTTTTT. Translated: CASSQASSGGFNGELFF.

This rearrangement joins TRBV5-1 to TRBJ2-3; the D is unclear. The ends were cut back, 2 bases at V and 0 bases at J, with 7 bases in the middle. Germline-derived CDR1 and CDR2 are SGHRS and YFSETQ. The CDR3 sequence is 14 residues long. CDR3 residues: CASSFATSTDTQYF. The CDR3 coding sequence is TGCGCCAGCAGCTTCGCGACTAGCACAGATACGCAGTATTTT.

This rearrangement joins TRBV18 to TRBJ1-6, with a tentative D call TRBD1 (5 bases). The CDR3 covers 14 residues. The V gene's germline CDR1 is KGHSH and CDR2 LQKENI. With 2 bases removed from V and 8 bases from J, the gap between germline ends came to 10 bases. The CDR3 nucleotides read TGTGCCAGCTCACCAAAGGGGCCGGATTCACCCCTCCACTTT. Its translation: CASSPKGPDSPLHF.

The count of this clone is one. J is TRBJ1-5 and V is TRBV19, with 8 positions matching TRBD1. Germline assignment: CDR1 LNHDA and CDR2 SQIVND (reference sequence). The CDR3 is 15 residues long. With V trimmed by 6 bases and J by 1 base, 5 bases remained unmatched. The CDR3 DNA reads TGTGCCAGTAGACGGACAGGGATAAGCAATCAGCCCCAGCATTTT. It translates to CASRRTGISNQPQHF.

This clone turned up a few times. The rearrangement uses TRBV6-1 and TRBJ1-3, with D maybe TRBD1 (5 bases). The germline V gene encodes CDR1 MNHNS and CDR2 SASEGT. The CDR3 sequence is 17 residues long. The V gene lost 5 bases and the J gene lost 0 bases, with 17 bases spanning the gap. CDR3 bases: TGTGCCAGCAGTAAAGGGGTATTCCACTACTCTGGAAACACCATATATTTT. It is translated as CASSKGVFHYSGNTIYF.

This rearrangement joins TRBV7-2 to TRBJ2-7, with a tentative D call TRBD1 (6 bases). Trimming pared 5 bases from V and 2 bases from J, leaving 13 bases between. The CDR3 length is 14 residues. Germline CDR1 and CDR2: SGHTA and FQGNSA. The CDR3 reads CASSKPGHTYEQYF. CDR3 in DNA: TGTGCCAGCAGCAAGCCGGGACATACCTACGAGCAGTACTTC.

The chain has TRBV7-2 and TRBJ1-2, with TRBD1 identical over 10 bases. Germline values: CDR1 SGHTA, CDR2 FQGNSA. Trimming at V came to 5 bases and at J to 2 bases, leaving 5 bases not matched to a gene. This CDR3 has 15 residues. The CDR3: CASSRDRGRNYGYTF. The DNA for the CDR3 is TGTGCCAGCAGCCGGGACAGGGGCAGAAACTATGGCTACACCTTC.

The chain couples TRBV2 to TRBJ1-1, with 7 bases fitting TRBD1. The CDR3 runs to 14 residues. J lost 4 bases, V lost 5 bases, and 7 bases had no gene match. The germline V gene has CDR1 SNHLY and CDR2 FYNNEI. CDR3 sequence (DNA): TGTGCCAGCAGTCTCCAGGGGGTCGGCACTGAAGCTTTCTTT. It is translated as CASSLQGVGTEAFF.

The chain joins TRBV19 to TRBJ1-5; D is uncertain. Germline values: CDR1 LNHDA, CDR2 SQIVND (reference sequence). The CDR3 runs to 17 residues. Trimming removed 4 bases from V and 0 bases from J, with 16 bases in between. The DNA for the CDR3 is TGTGCCAGTAGTACTTTAGAGCAGGTTAATAGCAATCAGCCCCAGCATTTT. It is translated as CASSTLEQVNSNQPQHF.

V gene TRBV7-2 combines with J gene TRBJ1-2; D not certain. The ends were cut back, 3 bases at V and 8 bases at J, with 7 bases in the middle. Looked up from germline, CDR1 is SGHTA and CDR2 is FQGNSA. This CDR3 is built from 11 residues. The DNA of the CDR3 is TGTGCCAGCAGCTTTGGGAGAGGCTACACCTTC. Residues: CASSFGRGYTF.